This is a list of T cell receptor beta chains from one sample in a study of blood T cell repertoires in COVID-19. Clones were sequenced by immunoSEQ multiplex PCR, and TCRdb holds only the in-frame ones, with some missing. The sample yields approximately 15,000 clones, about nine tenths seen once. The sample taken for sequencing was peripheral blood. Receptors were obtained from a human donor in a cohort sampled during active COVID-19. The CDR3 runs from the conserved cysteine through the conserved F or W. Each record gives: V gene, J gene, clone size, D gene, CDR3 protein, CDR3 DNA. The D gene is left open where the match is weak. Some rows mark clone size as missing; the rest say once, few, many or name a class of expanded clone.

TRBV5-6	TRBJ1-2	.	.	CASSRGLAGGYGYTF	TGTGCCAGCAGCCGTGGCCTTGCAGGAGGGTATGGCTACACCTTC
TRBV5-1	TRBJ2-3	.	TRBD1	CASSYNLPGQGTNTQYF	TGCGCCAGCAGCTACAACCTCCCGGGACAGGGCACCAATACGCAGTATTTT
TRBV27	TRBJ2-7	.	.	CASSLSFSYEQYF	TGTGCCAGCAGCCTTTCGTTCTCCTACGAGCAGTACTTC
TRBV4-3	TRBJ2-2	.	.	CASSQGRGWGGELFF	TGCGCCAGCAGCCAAGGACGGGGGTGGGGCGGGGAGCTGTTTTTT
TRBV2	TRBJ1-1	.	.	CASSEGYQGGYTEAFF	TGTGCCAGCAGTGAAGGGTACCAGGGTGGATACACTGAAGCTTTCTTT
TRBV24-1	TRBJ1-1	.	.	CATSATRLGNTEAFF	TGTGCCACCAGCGCCACCAGACTGGGGAACACTGAAGCTTTCTTT
TRBV11-3	TRBJ2-1	few	TRBD1	CASSLARGSVNEQFF	TGTGCCAGCAGCTTAGCCAGGGGGTCAGTAAATGAGCAGTTCTTC
TRBV6-6	TRBJ2-5	.	.	CASSSKETQYF	TGTGCCAGCAGTAGCAAAGAGACCCAGTACTTC
TRBV12-3/TRBV12-4	TRBJ2-7	once	.	CASSLRVSYEQYF	TGTGCCAGCAGCCTACGGGTGAGCTACGAGCAGTACTTC
TRBV6-2/TRBV6-3	TRBJ2-3	few	TRBD2	CASSRSQRGGTDTQYF	TGTGCCAGCAGTCGGTCCCAGCGGGGGGGCACAGATACGCAGTATTTT
TRBV2	TRBJ1-5	once	.	CASSDSSRGGNQPQHF	TGTGCCAGCAGTGACTCCTCACGGGGGGGAAATCAGCCCCAGCATTTT
TRBV28	TRBJ1-2	once	.	CASSLWAGPYGYTF	TGTGCCAGCAGTTTATGGGCGGGGCCCTATGGCTACACCTTC
TRBV4-1	TRBJ2-5	once	TRBD2	CASSPIAGGPETQYF	TGCGCCAGCAGTCCGATAGCGGGGGGGCCAGAGACCCAGTACTTC
TRBV18	TRBJ2-7	.	.	CASSPPDSEQYF	TGTGCCAGCTCACCACCCGACAGCGAGCAGTACTTC
TRBV6-5	TRBJ2-7	.	.	CASSWTVSYEQYF	TGTGCCAGCAGTTGGACAGTTTCCTACGAGCAGTACTTC
TRBV6-1	TRBJ1-1	.	.	CASSEFGQLNTEAFF	TGTGCCAGCAGTGAATTTGGACAGTTGAACACTGAAGCTTTCTTT
TRBV27	TRBJ1-5	few	.	CASSLRQGVSNQPQHF	TGTGCCAGCAGTTTACGGCAGGGTGTTAGCAATCAGCCCCAGCATTTT
TRBV18	TRBJ1-6	.	TRBD1	CASSPIGTADSPLHF	TGTGCCAGCTCACCTATCGGGACAGCGGATTCACCCCTCCACTTT
TRBV6-5	TRBJ2-3	.	TRBD2	CASSYGGGSTDTQYF	TGTGCCAGCAGTTACGGGGGGGGAAGCACAGATACGCAGTATTTT
TRBV28	TRBJ1-1	.	.	CASNPWTAMNTEAFF	TGTGCCAGCAACCCATGGACAGCTATGAACACTGAAGCTTTCTTT
TRBV5-1	TRBJ2-3	.	TRBD2	CASSPGLAGGTSTDTQYF	TGCGCCAGCAGCCCCGGACTAGCGGGGGGAACTAGCACAGATACGCAGTATTTT
TRBV3-1/TRBV3-2	TRBJ2-1	.	TRBD2	CASSLAGGPRNEQFF	TGTGCCAGCAGTCTAGCGGGGGGGCCGAGGAATGAGCAGTTCTTC
TRBV5-6	TRBJ1-5	.	TRBD1	CASSLRDREPYQPQHF	TGTGCCAGCAGCCTCAGGGACAGGGAACCTTATCAGCCCCAGCATTTT
TRBV28	TRBJ1-4	.	.	CASSLLFTGSEKLFF	TGTGCCAGCAGTTTATTATTTACGGGGTCCGAAAAACTGTTTTTT
TRBV5-5	TRBJ2-1	.	TRBD1	CASSLAGQGVYNEQFF	TGTGCCAGCAGCTTGGCCGGGCAGGGGGTCTACAATGAGCAGTTCTTC
TRBV5-4	TRBJ2-2	.	.	CASSSGVGTNVAGELFF	TGTGCCAGCAGCTCCGGGGTAGGCACTAACGTGGCCGGGGAGCTGTTTTTT
TRBV6-2/TRBV6-3	TRBJ2-3	medium-sized	.	CASSYEETDTQYF	TGTGCCAGCAGTTACGAAGAGACAGATACGCAGTATTTT
TRBV4-2	TRBJ1-5	few	.	CASSPSQGINQPQHF	TGTGCCAGCAGCCCCTCACAGGGAATCAATCAGCCCCAGCATTTT
TRBV28	TRBJ1-2	.	TRBD1	CASEDRGYGYTF	TGTGCCAGCGAGGACAGGGGGTATGGCTACACCTTC
TRBV7-3	TRBJ2-5	.	TRBD2	CASSLNVSGSPRKETQYF	TGTGCCAGCAGCTTAAATGTTAGCGGGTCCCCCAGGAAAGAGACCCAGTACTTC
TRBV6-5	TRBJ2-1	once	.	CASSHRAGDEQFF	TGTGCCAGCAGTCACCGGGCAGGGGATGAGCAGTTCTTC
TRBV29-1	TRBJ2-3	.	.	CSVEEGGTDTQYF	TGCAGCGTTGAAGAGGGAGGCACAGATACGCAGTATTTT
TRBV19	TRBJ2-4	.	.	CASSIGSGGAKNIQYF	TGTGCCAGTAGTATCGGTTCAGGTGGAGCCAAAAACATTCAGTACTTC
TRBV5-1	TRBJ1-1	.	.	CASSSLQGNTEAFF	TGCGCCAGCAGCTCGCTTCAGGGGAACACTGAAGCTTTCTTT
TRBV3-1/TRBV3-2	TRBJ2-4	.	TRBD1	CASSQTGQGRNIQYF	TGTGCCAGCAGCCAAACGGGACAGGGCAGAAACATTCAGTACTTC
TRBV14	TRBJ1-1	.	TRBD1	CASSRRDRRNTEAFF	TGTGCCAGCAGCCGCCGGGACAGACGGAACACTGAAGCTTTCTTT
TRBV6-2/TRBV6-3	TRBJ2-5	.	.	CASSYLKETQYF	TGTGCCAGCAGTTACTTAAAAGAGACCCAGTACTTC
TRBV12-3/TRBV12-4	TRBJ1-2	.	.	CASTPSFYGYTF	TGTGCCAGCACCCCCTCGTTCTATGGCTACACCTTC
TRBV12-2	TRBJ1-6	.	.	CASRSGALGLSYNSPLHF	TGTGCAAGTCGCAGTGGAGCTCTGGGTCTCTCCTATAATTCACCCCTCCACTTT
TRBV16	TRBJ1-5	once	TRBD1	CASSQPGQGRDQPQHF	TGTGCCAGCAGCCAACCCGGACAGGGAAGGGATCAGCCCCAGCATTTT
TRBV20-1	TRBJ2-3	once	.	CSASLGSDPHTDTQYF	TGCAGTGCTAGTCTCGGTTCCGATCCTCACACAGATACGCAGTATTTT
TRBV14	TRBJ2-3	.	TRBD1	CASSHRGGITDTQYF	TGTGCCAGCAGCCACAGAGGGGGCATCACAGATACGCAGTATTTT
TRBV5-4	TRBJ2-5	.	TRBD2	CASSLASGRQETQYF	TGTGCCAGCAGCTTGGCTAGCGGGCGGCAAGAGACCCAGTACTTC
TRBV28	TRBJ1-2	.	TRBD1	CASTTSTGVGGYTF	TGTGCCAGCACCACCTCCACAGGGGTGGGGGGCTACACCTTC
TRBV28	TRBJ1-2	once	TRBD1	CASSLGDSTLSYGYTF	TGTGCCAGCAGTTTAGGGGACAGCACACTGAGCTATGGCTACACCTTC
TRBV18	TRBJ2-2	.	.	CASSLTGNTGELFF	TGTGCCAGCTCGCTTACAGGGAACACCGGGGAGCTGTTTTTT
TRBV19	TRBJ1-3	.	TRBD1	CASSPQGNGGNTIYF	TGTGCCAGTAGTCCACAGGGGAATGGAGGAAACACCATATATTTT
TRBV5-1	TRBJ2-5	.	.	CASSLGGTGGETQYF	TGCGCCAGCAGCTTGGGTGGGACTGGAGGAGAGACCCAGTACTTC
TRBV5-1	TRBJ1-5	.	TRBD1	CASSPGTDNQPQHF	TGCGCCAGCAGTCCCGGGACAGACAATCAGCCCCAGCATTTT
TRBV7-8	TRBJ1-2	once	TRBD1	CASSPPGQGGYTF	TGTGCCAGCAGCCCACCCGGACAGGGTGGCTACACCTTC
TRBV20-1	TRBJ2-3	few	TRBD2	CSASGTSGGAGSDTQYF	TGCAGTGCTAGTGGGACTAGCGGGGGGGCCGGCTCAGATACGCAGTATTTT